This is a list of T cell receptor beta chains from one sample in a study of cytomegalovirus exposure and HLA in healthy donors. The method was immunoSEQ multiplex PCR; TCRdb's version includes in-frame clones alone and lacks a portion of them. The data show about 160,000 clones, approximately 80% seen once. The specimen sequenced was PBMCs. The source of these receptors is a man aged 25 to 45 in good health and CMV-seropositive. CDR3s leave out the opening cysteine and the closing phenylalanine or tryptophan. Each record gives: V gene, J gene, CDR3 protein.

>TRBV10-3|TRBJ2-2
AISERTGGNTGELF
>TRBV6-5|TRBJ2-3
ASSYSTSGDTDTQY
>TRBV7-6|TRBJ1-1
ASSLAGVTEAF
>TRBV7-6|TRBJ1-1
ASSARTGGSNTEAF
>TRBV14|TRBJ2-7
ASSQDRGLFEQY
>TRBV2|TRBJ2-2
ASKRYLLAGGPGELF
>TRBV7-6|TRBJ2-7
ASSPTGAGEQY
>TRBV9|TRBJ2-7
ASSPRRQGAYEQY
>TRBV18|TRBJ2-2
ASSPRTGVDTGELF
>TRBV6-5|TRBJ2-2
ASSGKETGELF
>TRBV7-8|TRBJ2-3
ASSYRLAGSTDTQY
>TRBV15|TRBJ1-6
ATSREADSPLH
>TRBV7-2|TRBJ2-2
ASSPSGGVGGELF
>TRBV7-2|TRBJ2-5
ASSLRETYTQETQY
>TRBV5-1|TRBJ2-2
ASSRSGTENTGELF
>TRBV7-2|TRBJ2-7
ASSLTSGGAYEQY
>TRBV6-5|TRBJ2-5
ASSIQFQETQY
>TRBV14|TRBJ1-4
ASSPRTGGHEKLF
>TRBV28|TRBJ2-3
ASSTGGSGTDTQY
>TRBV5-1|TRBJ2-2
ASSINEDRGDGELF
>TRBV27|TRBJ2-1
ASADRVARNEQF
>TRBV15|TRBJ2-2
ATSTTGADTGELF
>TRBV30|TRBJ1-5
AWTGQNNQPQH
>TRBV7-9|TRBJ1-2
ASSGHPFYT
>TRBV7-8|TRBJ2-2
ASSPSGGAGGELF
>TRBV7-6|TRBJ2-5
ASSLAQTGIGETQY
>TRBV5-1|TRBJ2-5
ASSLLEARGTQY
>TRBV5-1|TRBJ2-1
ASSHWTVYNEQF
>TRBV2|TRBJ2-5
ASRPQGLAGETQY
>TRBV6-5|TRBJ2-7
ASSYGGHYEQY
>TRBV5-1|TRBJ2-7
ASSLSNRVYEQY
>TRBV11-3|TRBJ2-7
ASSFGGEQY
>TRBV11-2|TRBJ1-1
ASSLASGTEAF
>TRBV30|TRBJ1-1
AWSVGGQVRVAF
>TRBV30|TRBJ1-6
AWTGQGHTPLH
>TRBV5-1|TRBJ2-1
ASSLGASGGYNEQF
>TRBV28|TRBJ1-3
ASSLSPGQMDTIY
>TRBV2|TRBJ1-3
ASAGTGPGNTIY
>TRBV13|TRBJ2-1
ASSRGTGGYNEQF
>TRBV7-9|TRBJ2-3
ASSQPSSPKGADTQY
>TRBV27|TRBJ1-6
ASSLWEENSPLH
>TRBV10-1|TRBJ2-5
ASSERGLAGIQETQY
>TRBV6-6|TRBJ2-5
ASGIRGGAETQY
>TRBV5-6|TRBJ1-1
ASSIQGAGGTEAF
>TRBV29-1|TRBJ2-5
SVEAGAGETQY
>TRBV2|TRBJ2-4
ASSDRGGLAKNIQY
>TRBV7-2|TRBJ1-5
ASSLTPGGNQPQH
>TRBV7-8|TRBJ2-7
ASSLVEEYEQY
>TRBV7-9|TRBJ1-1
ASSLGQLNTEAF
>TRBV29-1|TRBJ2-7
SGGQVSYEQY
>TRBV7-9|TRBJ1-4
ASSYRDRLANEKLF
>TRBV7-7|TRBJ2-5
ASSRTGLGETQY
>TRBV4-1|TRBJ1-6
ASSQDGVVGSPLH
>TRBV27|TRBJ2-7
ASSIGLVREQY
>TRBV9|TRBJ2-3
ASSGDRASTDTQY
>TRBV7-9|TRBJ2-7
ASSAQEGVDEQY
>TRBV9|TRBJ1-6
ASSGQGSTNSPLH
>TRBV25-1|TRBJ2-4
ASSGYRGAKNIQY
>TRBV11-2|TRBJ1-1
ASSLVPGVDTEAF
>TRBV2|TRBJ2-5
ASTRAQETQY